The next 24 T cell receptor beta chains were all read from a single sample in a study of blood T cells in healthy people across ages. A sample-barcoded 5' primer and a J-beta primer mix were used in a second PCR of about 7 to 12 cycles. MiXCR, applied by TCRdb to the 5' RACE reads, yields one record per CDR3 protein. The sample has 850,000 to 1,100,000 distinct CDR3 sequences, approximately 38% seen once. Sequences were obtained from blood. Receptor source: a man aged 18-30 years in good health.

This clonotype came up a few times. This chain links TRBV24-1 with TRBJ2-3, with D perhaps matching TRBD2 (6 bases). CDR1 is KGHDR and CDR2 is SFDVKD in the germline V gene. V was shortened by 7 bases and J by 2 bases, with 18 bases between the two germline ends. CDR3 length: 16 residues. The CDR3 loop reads CATSLSGELSTDTQYF. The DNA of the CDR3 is TGTGCCACCAGCCTATCGGGGGAACTTTCCACAGATACGCAGTATTTT.

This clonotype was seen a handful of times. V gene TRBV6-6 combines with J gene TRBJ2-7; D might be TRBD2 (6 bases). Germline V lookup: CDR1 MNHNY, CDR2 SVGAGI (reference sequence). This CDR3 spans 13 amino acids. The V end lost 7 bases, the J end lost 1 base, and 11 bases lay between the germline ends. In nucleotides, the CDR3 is TGTGCCAGCACCCGGGCGGGATCCTACGAGCAGTACTTC. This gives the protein CASTRAGSYEQYF.

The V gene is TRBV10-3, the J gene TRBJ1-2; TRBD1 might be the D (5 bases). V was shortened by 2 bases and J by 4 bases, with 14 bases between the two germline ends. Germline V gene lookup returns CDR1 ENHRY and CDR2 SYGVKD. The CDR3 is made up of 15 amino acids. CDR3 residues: CAISEPLTATYGYTF. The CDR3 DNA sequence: TGTGCCATCAGTGAGCCCCTGACAGCGACCTATGGCTACACCTTC.

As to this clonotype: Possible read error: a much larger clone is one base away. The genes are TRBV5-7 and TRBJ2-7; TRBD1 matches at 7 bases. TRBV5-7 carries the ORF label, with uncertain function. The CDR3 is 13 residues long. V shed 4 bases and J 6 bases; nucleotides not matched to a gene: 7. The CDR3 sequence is CASSDLQGTEQYF. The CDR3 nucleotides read TGTGCCAGCAGCGACCTACAGGGGACCGAGCAGTACTTC.

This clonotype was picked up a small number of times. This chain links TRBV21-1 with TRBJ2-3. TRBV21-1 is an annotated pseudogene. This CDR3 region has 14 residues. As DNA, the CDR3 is TGTGCCAGCAGCTTGCGGGTGAGCACAGATACGCAGTATTTT. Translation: CASSLRVSTDTQYF.

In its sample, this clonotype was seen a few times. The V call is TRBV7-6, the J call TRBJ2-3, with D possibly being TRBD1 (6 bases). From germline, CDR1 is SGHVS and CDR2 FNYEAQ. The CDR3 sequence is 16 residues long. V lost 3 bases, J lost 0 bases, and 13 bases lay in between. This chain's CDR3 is CASSFSDRPSTDTQYF. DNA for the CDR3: TGTGCCAGCAGCTTCTCCGACAGGCCGAGCACAGATACGCAGTATTTT. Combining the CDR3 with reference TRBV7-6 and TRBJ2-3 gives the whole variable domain GAGVSQSPRYKVTKRGQDVALRCDPISGHVSLYWYRQALGQGPEFLTYFNYEAQQDKSGLPNDRFSAERPEGSISTLTIQRTEQRDSAMYRCASSFSDRPSTDTQYFGPGTRLTVL.

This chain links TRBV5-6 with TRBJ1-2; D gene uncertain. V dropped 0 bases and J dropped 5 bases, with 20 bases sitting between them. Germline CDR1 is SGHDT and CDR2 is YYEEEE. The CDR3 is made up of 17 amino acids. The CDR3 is CASSLARSSRSLYGYTF. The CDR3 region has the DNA TGTGCCAGCAGCTTGGCCCGAAGCAGCCGTAGTCTTTATGGCTACACCTTC.

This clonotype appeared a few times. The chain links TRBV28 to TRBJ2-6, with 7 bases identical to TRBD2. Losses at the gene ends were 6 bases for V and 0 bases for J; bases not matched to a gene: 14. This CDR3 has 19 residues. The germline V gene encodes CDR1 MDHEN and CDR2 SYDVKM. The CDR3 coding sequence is TGTGCCAGCAGGAACCGATTGGGACTACGATACTCTGGGGCCAACGTCCTGACTTTC. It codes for CASRNRLGLRYSGANVLTF.

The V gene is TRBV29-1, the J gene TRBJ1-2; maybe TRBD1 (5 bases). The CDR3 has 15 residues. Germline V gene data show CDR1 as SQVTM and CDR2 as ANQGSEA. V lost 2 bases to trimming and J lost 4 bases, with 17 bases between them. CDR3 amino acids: CSVEYPQGYGYGYTF. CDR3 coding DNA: TGCAGCGTTGAATACCCGCAGGGATATGGCTATGGCTACACCTTC.

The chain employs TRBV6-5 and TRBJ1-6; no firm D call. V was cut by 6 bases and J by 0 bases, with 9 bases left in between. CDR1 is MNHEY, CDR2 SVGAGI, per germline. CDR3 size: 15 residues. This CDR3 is CASRNSLSYNSPLHF. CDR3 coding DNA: TGTGCCAGCAGGAACAGCCTCTCCTATAATTCACCCCTCCACTTT.

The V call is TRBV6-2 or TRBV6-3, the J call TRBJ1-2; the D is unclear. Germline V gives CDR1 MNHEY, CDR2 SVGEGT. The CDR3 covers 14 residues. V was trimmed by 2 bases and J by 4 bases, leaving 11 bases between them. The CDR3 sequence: CASSYEDGFYGYTF. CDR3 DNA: TGTGCCAGCAGTTACGAGGACGGGTTCTATGGCTACACCTTC.

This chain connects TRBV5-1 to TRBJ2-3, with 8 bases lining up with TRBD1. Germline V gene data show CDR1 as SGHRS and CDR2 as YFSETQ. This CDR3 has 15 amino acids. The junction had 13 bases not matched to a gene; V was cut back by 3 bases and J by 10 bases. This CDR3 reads CASSSVGTGAWAQYF. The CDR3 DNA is TGCGCCAGCAGCTCGGTGGGGACAGGAGCGTGGGCGCAGTATTTT.

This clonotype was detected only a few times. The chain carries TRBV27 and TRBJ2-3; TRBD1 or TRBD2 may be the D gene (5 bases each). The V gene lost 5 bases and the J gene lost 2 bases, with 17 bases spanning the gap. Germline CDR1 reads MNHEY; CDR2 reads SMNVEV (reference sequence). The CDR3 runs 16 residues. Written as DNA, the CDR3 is TGTGCCAGCAGTCCCCCGGGGCTAAAGCCCACAGATACGCAGTATTTT. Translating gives CASSPPGLKPTDTQYF.

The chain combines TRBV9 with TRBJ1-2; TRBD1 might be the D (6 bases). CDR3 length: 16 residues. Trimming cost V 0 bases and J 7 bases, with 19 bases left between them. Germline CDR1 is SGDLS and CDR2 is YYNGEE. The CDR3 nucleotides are TGTGCCAGCAGCGTAGGAGAAGGGGGATTCTCGGGTGGCTACACCTTC. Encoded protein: CASSVGEGGFSGGYTF.

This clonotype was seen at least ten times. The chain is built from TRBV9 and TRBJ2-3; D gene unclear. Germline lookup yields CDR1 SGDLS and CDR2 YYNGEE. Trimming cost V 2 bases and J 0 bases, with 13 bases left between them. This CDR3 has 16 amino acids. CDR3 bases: TGTGCCAGCAGCGTGACGGACGGTATCAGCACAGATACGCAGTATTTT. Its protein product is CASSVTDGISTDTQYF.

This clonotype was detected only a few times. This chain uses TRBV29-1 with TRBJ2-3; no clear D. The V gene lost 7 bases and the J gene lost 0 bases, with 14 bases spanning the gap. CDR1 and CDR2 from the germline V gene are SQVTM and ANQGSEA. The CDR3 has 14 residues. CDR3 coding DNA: TGCAGCGCGGATCCATTTTCTAGCACAGATACGCAGTATTTT. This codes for CSADPFSSTDTQYF.

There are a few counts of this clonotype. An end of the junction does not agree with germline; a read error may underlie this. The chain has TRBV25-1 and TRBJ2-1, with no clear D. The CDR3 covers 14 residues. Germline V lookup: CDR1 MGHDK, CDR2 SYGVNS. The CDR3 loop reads CASSEWTSHNEQFF. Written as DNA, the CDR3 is TGTGCCAGCAGTGAATGGACCTCCCACAATGAGCAGTTCTTC.

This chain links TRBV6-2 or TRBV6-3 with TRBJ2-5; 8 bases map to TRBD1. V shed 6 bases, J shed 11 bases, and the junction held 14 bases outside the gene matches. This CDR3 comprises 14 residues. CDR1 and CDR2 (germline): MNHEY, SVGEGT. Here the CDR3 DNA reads TGTGCCAGCAGGATCTTCGACAGGGGAAATGAGCAGTACTTC. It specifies CASRIFDRGNEQYF.

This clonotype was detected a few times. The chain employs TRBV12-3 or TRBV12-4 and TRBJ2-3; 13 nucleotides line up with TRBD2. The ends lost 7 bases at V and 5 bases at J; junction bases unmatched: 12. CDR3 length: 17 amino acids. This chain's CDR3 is CASTSGLAGALVDTQYF. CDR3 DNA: TGTGCCAGCACCTCAGGACTAGCGGGGGCCTTGGTAGATACGCAGTATTTT.

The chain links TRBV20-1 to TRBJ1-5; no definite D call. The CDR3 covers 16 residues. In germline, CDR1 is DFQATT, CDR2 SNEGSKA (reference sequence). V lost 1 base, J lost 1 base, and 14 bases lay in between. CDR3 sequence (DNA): TGCAGTGCTAGAGGAAGATTGGACCTAAGCAATCAGCCCCAGCATTTT. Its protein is CSARGRLDLSNQPQHF.

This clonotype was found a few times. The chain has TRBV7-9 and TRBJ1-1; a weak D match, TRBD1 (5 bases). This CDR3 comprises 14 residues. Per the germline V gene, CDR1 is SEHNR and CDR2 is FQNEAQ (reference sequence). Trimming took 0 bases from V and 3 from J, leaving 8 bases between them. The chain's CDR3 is CASSLAGEDTEAFF. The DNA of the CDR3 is TGTGCCAGCAGCTTAGCGGGGGAGGACACTGAAGCTTTCTTT.

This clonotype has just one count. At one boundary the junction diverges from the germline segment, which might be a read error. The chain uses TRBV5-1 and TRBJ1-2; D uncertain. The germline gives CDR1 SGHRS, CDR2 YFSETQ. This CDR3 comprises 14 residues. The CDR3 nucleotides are TGCGCCAACAGCTTGGTCGGGGTGTCCTATGGCTACACCTTC. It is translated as CANSLVGVSYGYTF.

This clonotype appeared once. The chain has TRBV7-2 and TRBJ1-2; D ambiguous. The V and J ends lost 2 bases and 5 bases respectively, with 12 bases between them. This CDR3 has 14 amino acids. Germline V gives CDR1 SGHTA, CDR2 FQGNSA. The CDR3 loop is CASSLLQQPYGYTF. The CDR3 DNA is TGTGCCAGCAGCTTATTACAGCAACCTTATGGCTACACCTTC.

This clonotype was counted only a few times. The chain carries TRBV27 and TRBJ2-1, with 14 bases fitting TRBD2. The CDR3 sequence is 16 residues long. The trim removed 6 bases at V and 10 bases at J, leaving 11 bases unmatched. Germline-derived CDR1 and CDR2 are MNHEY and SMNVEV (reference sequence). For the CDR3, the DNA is TGTGCCAGCAGCCAATTGACTAGCGGGGGGGCCCGCGAGCAGTTCTTC. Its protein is CASSQLTSGGAREQFF.